This TCR beta chain is from a study of blood T cells in healthy people across ages. Study-level findings and limits: Per million T cells, TCR beta diversity dropped about linearly as age rose. Expanded clonotype changes were possibly confounded by unknown donor CMV status.

Together with a sample-barcoded 5' primer, a J-beta primer mix was included in a second PCR lasting 7 to 11 cycles. MiXCR, run by TCRdb on the 5' RACE reads, gives a single entry per CDR3 protein. The profile shows a few hundred thousand distinct CDR3 sequences, 45% to 65% of them singletons. This clonotype was observed a handful of times. Its target is not known. The sequencing input was blood. The receptor's source is a man between 60 and 75 years old in good health.

The CDR3 here is CASSSARASGRLLAYEQYF. The CDR3 DNA reads TGTGCCAGCAGCTCCGCGCGGGCTAGCGGGAGGCTCCTAGCCTACGAGCAGTACTTC. The rearrangement uses TRBV7-2 and TRBJ2-7; 11 bases match TRBD2. The CDR3 runs to 19 residues. V trimming: 4 bases; J trimming: 2 bases; junction bases outside the gene matches: 16. Germline CDR1 reads SGHTA; CDR2 reads FQGNSA.